This TCR beta chain was captured in a study of blood T cell repertoires in COVID-19. As processed by the authors: Reference gene primers were amplified, and this amplification served to estimate nucleated cell counts. Clones were sequenced by immunoSEQ multiplex PCR, and TCRdb holds only the in-frame ones, with some missing. From that table come the V and J calls and clone size; the DNA was used to work out D and trimming. The sample includes about 210,000 clones, 65% to 85% seen only once; the top ten take approximately 2.9%. The sample comprised peripheral blood. This TCR came from a man between 50 and 59 years old with active or convalescent COVID-19.

The CDR3 region has the DNA TGTGCCAGCAGCTACAGACAGGGCGGCAATCAGCCCCAGCATTTT. Protein sequence: CASSYRQGGNQPQHF. This rearrangement joins TRBV2 to TRBJ1-5; 7 nucleotides agree with TRBD1. Unmatched junction bases numbered 7, after V lost 6 bases and J lost 2 bases. CDR3 length: 15 residues. Per germline, CDR1 SNHLY and CDR2 FYNNEI. The full variable domain, rest sourced from reference TRBV2 and TRBJ1-5, is EPEVTQTPSHQVTQMGQEVILRCVPISNHLYFYWYRQILGQKVEFLVSFYNNEISEKSEIFDDQFSVERPDGSNFTLKIRSTKLEDSAMYFCASSYRQGGNQPQHFGDGTRLSIL.